This T cell receptor (beta chain) appears in the sequencing data of a study of blood T cell repertoires in COVID-19 (dated by TCRdb to 2020 to 2021). In terms of the full investigation: The collaborator samples originated in the United States, Italy and Spain and spanned the acute and convalescent phases of COVID-19. The material from the prospective study consisted of cDNA or gDNA derived from T cells, B-cell-depleted T cells, or PBMCs. The sample metadata nearly always contained a de-identified subject ID, COVID-19 status, age in years and sex. Where HLA class I and class II types were available, the types were taken from metadata supplied by the sample provider, not from assay-based typing. A freely available public database, intended as a resource for researchers studying the immune response to SARS-CoV-2, is where the repertoires were released. Deeply sampled blood TCRbeta repertoires from subjects exposed to, actively infected with, or recovered from COVID-19 were included in the dataset. The samples were drawn from two sources: the first 160 participants of the ongoing ImmuneRACE study, and 1,000 to 1,500 subjects contributed by 6 global collaborators. Beyond this particular receptor, the publication reports: The quantity of clinical and demographic metadata differed by source and by participant and was supplied without curation.

As for this clone: This clone's antigen is unknown. There are no base qualities to consult, and no much larger clone falls within one base.

One collaborating source in Seattle enrolled patients while the patients were actively infected and followed the patients over time throughout the course of disease. Collaborating institutions collected whole blood in K2EDTA tubes following their own protocols. For TCRbeta analysis, collaborators shipped samples as frozen whole blood, isolated PBMCs, or DNA extracted from either of those sample types. The CDR3 spans 13 residues, from the cysteine through the phenylalanine. The sequence is cut down to CDR3 DNA, 39 bases in frame from base 1. CDR1 SEHNR and CDR2 FQNEAQ are derived from the germline V gene (reference sequence). The trim is 4 bases for V and 4 bases for J, with a gap of 8 bases between the germline ends. TCRbeta CDR3 regions were amplified from genomic DNA using the immunoSEQ Assay, a bias-controlled multiplex PCR. The study's processing was this. The number of nucleated cells in each sample was estimated from the amplification of reference gene primers within the assay. To quantify the absolute abundance of each unique TCRbeta CDR3 rearrangement, sequence reads were collapsed and filtered. Productive Simpson clonality was computed per sample as the square root of Simpson's diversity index over productive rearrangements. What TCRdb holds here is the immuneACCESS table cut down to in-frame rearrangements. Part of the clones is not present; checked against another copy, under half of the missing clones reflect an unresolved V gene, and the others are unexplained. V and J calls and clone size are copied from that table; D and trimming were computed from the DNA. Here the sample has just over 250,000 clones; about 91% occur a single time. Just over 2.5% of the sample goes to the ten largest clones.

The chain joins TRBV7-9 to TRBJ1-3; perhaps TRBD1 is the D gene, with 5 bases matching. This TCR derives from a young adult with COVID-19, enrolled during active disease. The sample consisted of peripheral blood. The CDR3 protein is CASSSRQGNTIYF. The bases read TGTGCCAGCAGCTCCAGACAGGGAAACACCATATATTTT.